This T cell receptor (beta chain) was sequenced during a study of Ad26.COV2.S vaccination and SARS-CoV-2 variants. TCRdb's table, derived via immunoSEQ multiplex PCR, lists solely in-frame clones and lacks some. The data show about 420,000 clones, 88% seen once. Trimming cost V 5 bases and J 10 bases, with 18 bases left between them. Germline V gene lookup returns CDR1 SGHTA and CDR2 FQGNSA. CDR3 length: 15 residues. Treatment defined: approximately 18 received Ad26.COV2.S at low or high dose, single or two shots; 5 received placebo; per-sample allocation not given. Material that was analyzed had been drawn on day 63 after the first vaccine or placebo injection.

Specimen: peripheral blood, collected in a trial of Ad26.COV2.S vaccine versus placebo. The clonotype originates from a person between 18 and 65 years old who received the Ad26.COV2.S COVID-19 vaccine or a placebo. The genes are TRBV7-2 and TRBJ1-6; D uncertain. CDR3 nucleotides: TGTGCCAGCAGCCAATACTACAACGAGGGATCACCCCTCCACTTT. Amino acid sequence: CASSQYYNEGSPLHF.